This is a list of T cell receptor beta chains from one sample in a study of T-cell reconstitution after alpha-beta-depleted transplantation in children. One entry per CDR3 protein, called by TCRdb with MiXCR from the PCR reads. Of 450,000 to 600,000 distinct CDR3 sequences in the sample, approximately 32% were seen once. The sequencing used PBMCs from the stem cell graft donor, collected from the stem cell graft. All receptors derive from a human donor who donated a stem cell graft to a child with aplastic anemia. Both conserved end residues are part of each CDR3. The order of the fields is J gene, V gene, CDR3 protein.

TRBJ2-1,TRBV18,CASSPTGTNEQFF
TRBJ1-2,TRBV3-1,CASSQDPDRAVGYTF
TRBJ2-1,TRBV11-2,CASSPTAGLPGFYNEQFF
TRBJ1-6,TRBV6-4,CASANTMGSPLHF
TRBJ2-2,TRBV7-8,CASSLAIAFTGELFF
TRBJ1-2,TRBV9,CASSVSGNYGYTF
TRBJ2-1,TRBV7-9,CASSSGGLAAINEQFF
TRBJ2-5,TRBV28,CASSFSRAQETQYF
TRBJ1-4,TRBV12-3/TRBV12-4,CASSLRGAGVEKLFF
TRBJ1-2,TRBV5-1,CASNARLGVDGYTF
TRBJ2-3,TRBV11-2,CASSLIAGQSTDTQYF
TRBJ1-3,TRBV29-1,CSVVFSGNTIYF
TRBJ2-7,TRBV11-2,CASSLVIYEQYF
TRBJ1-4,TRBV20-1,CSAREWGGSTNEKLFF
TRBJ2-1,TRBV12-3/TRBV12-4,CASSHALETGGLNEQFF
TRBJ2-2,TRBV6-5,CASGGAGQLFF
TRBJ2-7,TRBV4-2,CASSQEGFGVAPHEQYF
TRBJ2-3,TRBV6-5,CASSYSPFSTSTDTQYF